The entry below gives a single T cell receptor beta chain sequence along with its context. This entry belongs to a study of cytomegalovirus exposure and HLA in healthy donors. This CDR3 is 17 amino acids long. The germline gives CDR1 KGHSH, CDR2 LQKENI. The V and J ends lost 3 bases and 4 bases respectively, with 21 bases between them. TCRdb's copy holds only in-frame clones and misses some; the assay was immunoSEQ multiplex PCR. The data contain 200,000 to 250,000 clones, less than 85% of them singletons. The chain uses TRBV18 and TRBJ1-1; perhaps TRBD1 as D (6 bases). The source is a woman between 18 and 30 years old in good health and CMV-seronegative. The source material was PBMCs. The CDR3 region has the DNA TGTGCCAGCTCACCCAACTTCAACAGGGTAGTCGGCACTGAAGCTTTCTTT. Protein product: CASSPNFNRVVGTEAFF.